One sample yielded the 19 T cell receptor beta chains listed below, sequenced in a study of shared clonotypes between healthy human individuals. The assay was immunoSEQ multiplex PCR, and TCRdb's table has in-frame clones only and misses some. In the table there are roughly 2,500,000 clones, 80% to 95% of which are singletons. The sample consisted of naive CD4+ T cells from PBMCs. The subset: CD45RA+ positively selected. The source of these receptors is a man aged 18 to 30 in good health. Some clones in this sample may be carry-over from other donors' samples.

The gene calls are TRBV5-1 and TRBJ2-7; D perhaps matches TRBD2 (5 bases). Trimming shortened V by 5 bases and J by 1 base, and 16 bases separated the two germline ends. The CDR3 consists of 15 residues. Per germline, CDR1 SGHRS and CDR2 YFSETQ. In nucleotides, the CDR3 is TGCGCCAGCAGTAAAACGAGCGGACCTTCCTACGAGCAGTACTTC. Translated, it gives CASSKTSGPSYEQYF.

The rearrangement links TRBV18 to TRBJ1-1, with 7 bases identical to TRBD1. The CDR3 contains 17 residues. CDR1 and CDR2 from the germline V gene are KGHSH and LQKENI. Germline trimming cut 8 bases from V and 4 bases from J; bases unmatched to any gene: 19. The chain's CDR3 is CASHEQRGLGGSTEAFF. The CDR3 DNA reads TGTGCCAGCCACGAGCAGAGGGGGCTGGGAGGCAGCACTGAAGCTTTCTTT.

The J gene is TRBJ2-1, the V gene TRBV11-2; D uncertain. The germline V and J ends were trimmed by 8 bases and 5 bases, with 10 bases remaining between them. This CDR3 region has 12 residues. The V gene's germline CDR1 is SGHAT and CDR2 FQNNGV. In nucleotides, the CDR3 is TGTGCCAGCCTCAGAAATCACAATGAGCAGTTCTTC. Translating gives CASLRNHNEQFF.

The CDR3 nucleotides are TGCGCCAGCAGCCGAACTACTAGCGGGGAAGGAAAGTTCTTC. It codes for CASSRTTSGEGKFF. The genes are TRBV4-3 and TRBJ2-1, with TRBD2 matching 10 bases. The germline CDR1 and CDR2 sequences are LGHNA and YSLEER. There are 14 residues in the CDR3. V was pared by 4 bases and J by 14 bases, with 11 bases of the junction left unmatched.

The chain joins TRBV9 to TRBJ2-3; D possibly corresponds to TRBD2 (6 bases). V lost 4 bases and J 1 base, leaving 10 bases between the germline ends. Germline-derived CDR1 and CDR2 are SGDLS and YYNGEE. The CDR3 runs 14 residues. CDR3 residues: CASSRRERTDTQYF. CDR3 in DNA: TGTGCCAGCAGCAGACGGGAGCGCACAGATACGCAGTATTTT.

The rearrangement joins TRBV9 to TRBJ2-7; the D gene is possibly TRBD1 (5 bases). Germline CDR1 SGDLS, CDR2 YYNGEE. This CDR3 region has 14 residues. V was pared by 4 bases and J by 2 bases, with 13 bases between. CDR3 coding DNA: TGTGCCAGCAGCCCGAGACAGAGCACCTACGAGCAGTACTTC. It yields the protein CASSPRQSTYEQYF.

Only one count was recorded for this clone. The CDR3 DNA follows: TGTGCCTGGACTAGCGGTCAGGCGACCCAGTACTTC. The encoded protein is CAWTSGQATQYF. This sequence joins TRBV30 and TRBJ2-5, with 7 nucleotides matching TRBD2. The junction had 6 bases not matched to a gene; V was cut back by 4 bases and J by 7 bases. The germline V gene has CDR1 GTSNPN and CDR2 SVGIG (reference sequence). The CDR3 loop spans 12 amino acids.

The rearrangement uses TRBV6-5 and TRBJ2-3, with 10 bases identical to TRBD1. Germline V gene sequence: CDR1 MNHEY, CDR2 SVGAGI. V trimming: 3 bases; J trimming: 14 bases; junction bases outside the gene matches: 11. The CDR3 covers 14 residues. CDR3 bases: TGTGCCAGCAGTTATACCTCGGGACAGGGGCCCCCGTATTTT. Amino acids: CASSYTSGQGPPYF.

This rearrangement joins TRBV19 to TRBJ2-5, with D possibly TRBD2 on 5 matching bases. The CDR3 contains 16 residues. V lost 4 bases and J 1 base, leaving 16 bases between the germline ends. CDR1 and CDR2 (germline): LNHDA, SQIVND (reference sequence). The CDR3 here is CASSKTPLGFQETQYF. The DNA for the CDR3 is TGTGCCAGTAGTAAGACCCCACTAGGCTTCCAAGAGACCCAGTACTTC. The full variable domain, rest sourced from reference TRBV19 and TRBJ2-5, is DGGITQSPKYLFRKEGQNVTLSCEQNLNHDAMYWYRQDPGQGLRLIYYSQIVNDFQKGDIAEGYSVSREKKESFPLTVTSAQKNPTAFYLCASSKTPLGFQETQYFGPGTRLLVL.

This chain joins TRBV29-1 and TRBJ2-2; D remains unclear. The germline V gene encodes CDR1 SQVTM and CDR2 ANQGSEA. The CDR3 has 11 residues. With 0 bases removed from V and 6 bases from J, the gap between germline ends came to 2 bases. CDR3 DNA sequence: TGCAGCGTTGAAGATCCCGGGGAGCTGTTTTTT. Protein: CSVEDPGELFF.

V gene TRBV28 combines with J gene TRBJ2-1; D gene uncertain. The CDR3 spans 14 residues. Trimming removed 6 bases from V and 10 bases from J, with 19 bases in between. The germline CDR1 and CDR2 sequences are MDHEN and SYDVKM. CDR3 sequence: CASSGFLPFPEQFF. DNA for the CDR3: TGTGCCAGCAGCGGCTTCCTCCCCTTTCCGGAGCAGTTCTTC.

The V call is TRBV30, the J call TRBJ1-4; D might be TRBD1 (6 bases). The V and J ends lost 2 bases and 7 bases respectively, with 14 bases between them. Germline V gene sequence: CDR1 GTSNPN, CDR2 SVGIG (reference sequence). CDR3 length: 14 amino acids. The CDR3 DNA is TGTGCCTGGAGTCCAGAGGGGGGACGTGAAAAACTGTTTTTT. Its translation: CAWSPEGGREKLFF.

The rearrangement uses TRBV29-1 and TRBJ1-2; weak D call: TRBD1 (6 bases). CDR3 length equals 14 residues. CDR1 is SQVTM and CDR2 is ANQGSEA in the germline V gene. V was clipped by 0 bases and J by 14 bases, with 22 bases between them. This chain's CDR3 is CSVEDQELGAGTTF. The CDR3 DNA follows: TGCAGCGTTGAAGATCAAGAGTTGGGGGCTGGGACTACCTTC.

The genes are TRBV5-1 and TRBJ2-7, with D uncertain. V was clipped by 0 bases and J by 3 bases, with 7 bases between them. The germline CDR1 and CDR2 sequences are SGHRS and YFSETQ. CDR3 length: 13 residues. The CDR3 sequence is CASSLAYRYEQYF. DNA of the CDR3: TGCGCCAGCAGCTTGGCCTATCGCTACGAGCAGTACTTC.

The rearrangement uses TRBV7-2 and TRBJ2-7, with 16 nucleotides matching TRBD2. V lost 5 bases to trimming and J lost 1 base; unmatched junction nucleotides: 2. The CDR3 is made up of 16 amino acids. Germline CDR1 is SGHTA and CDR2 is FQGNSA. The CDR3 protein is CASSPGLAGGSYEQYF. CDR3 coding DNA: TGTGCCAGCAGCCCGGGACTAGCGGGGGGGTCCTACGAGCAGTACTTC.

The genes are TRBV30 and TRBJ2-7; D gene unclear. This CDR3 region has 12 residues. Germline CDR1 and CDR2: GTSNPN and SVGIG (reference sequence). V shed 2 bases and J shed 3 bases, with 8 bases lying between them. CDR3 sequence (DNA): TGTGCCTGGAGTTTGAAAGGCTACGAGCAGTACTTC. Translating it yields CAWSLKGYEQYF.

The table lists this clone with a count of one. The CDR3 DNA sequence: TGTGCCAGCAGCGAGAGACAGGAGCTAGAAGAGACCCAGTACTTC. Translated: CASSERQELEETQYF. The chain couples TRBV9 to TRBJ2-5, with a possible D match to TRBD1 (6 bases). Germline V gene data show CDR1 as SGDLS and CDR2 as YYNGEE. V shed 3 bases and J shed 3 bases, with 15 bases lying between them. This CDR3 spans 15 amino acids.

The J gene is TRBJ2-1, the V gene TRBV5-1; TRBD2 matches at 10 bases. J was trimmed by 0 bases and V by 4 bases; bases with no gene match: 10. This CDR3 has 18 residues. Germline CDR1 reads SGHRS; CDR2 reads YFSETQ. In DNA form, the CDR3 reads TGCGCCAGCAGCCCGCGAATACTAGCGGGAACCTCCTACAATGAGCAGTTCTTC. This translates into CASSPRILAGTSYNEQFF.

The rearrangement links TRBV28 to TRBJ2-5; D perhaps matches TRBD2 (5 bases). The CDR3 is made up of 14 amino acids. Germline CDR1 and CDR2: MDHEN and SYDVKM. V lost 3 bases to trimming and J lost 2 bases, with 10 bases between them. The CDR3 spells CASSLRAVQETQYF. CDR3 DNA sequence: TGTGCCAGCAGTTTGCGGGCGGTGCAAGAGACCCAGTACTTC.